This T cell receptor beta chain derives from a study of T cells in Graves' hyperthyroidism and ophthalmopathy. Regions amplified from RNA transcripts were the TCR beta CDR3 regions. The HTBI primer set drove a first-round RT-PCR of the TCR CDR3. One entry per CDR3 protein, called by TCRdb with MiXCR from the multiplex PCR reads. This sample has about 720,000 distinct CDR3 sequences; 18% occur once, and the top ten carry roughly 17%. V was cut by 2 bases and J by 11 bases, with 15 bases left in between. Germline CDR1 MNHNS, CDR2 SASEGT. The CDR3 spans 13 residues. Study-level findings and limits: The model foresaw ophthalmopathy a median about 6.5 months prior to onset.

This clonotype was seen ten or more times. No antigen is known for it. The receptor was isolated from a woman aged 45-59 years with Graves' hyperthyroidism that later progressed to Graves' ophthalmopathy. Material: blood. V and J are TRBV6-1 and TRBJ1-1; D is unresolved. CDR3 coding DNA: TGTGCCAGCAGTGAATCGGTTCAGAGTCCCGCTTTCTTT. It codes for CASSESVQSPAFF.